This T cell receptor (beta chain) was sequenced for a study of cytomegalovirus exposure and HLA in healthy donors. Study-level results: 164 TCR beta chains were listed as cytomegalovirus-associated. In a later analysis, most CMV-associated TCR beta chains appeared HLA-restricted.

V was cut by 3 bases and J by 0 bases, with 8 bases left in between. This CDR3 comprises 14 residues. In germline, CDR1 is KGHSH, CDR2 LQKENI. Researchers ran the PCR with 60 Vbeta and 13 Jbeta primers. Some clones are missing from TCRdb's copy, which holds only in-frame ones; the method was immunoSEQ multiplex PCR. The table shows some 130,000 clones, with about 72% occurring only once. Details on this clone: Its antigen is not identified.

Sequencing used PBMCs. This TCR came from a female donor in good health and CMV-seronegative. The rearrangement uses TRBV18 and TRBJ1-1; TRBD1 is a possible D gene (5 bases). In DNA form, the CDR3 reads TGTGCCAGCTCACCCGTGACAGTGAACACTGAAGCTTTCTTT. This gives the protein CASSPVTVNTEAFF.